The 25 T cell receptor beta chains in this list originate from one sample, sequenced in a study of a mutant IDH1 vaccine in newly diagnosed glioma. What these receptors recognize is not known. Profiling relied on immunoSEQ multiplex PCR, and the TCRdb table lists in-frame clones only, not all of them. Found here are fewer than 40,000 clones, about 84% of them singletons; the top ten hold over 4.5%. The time point denotes: week 5, during vaccination. A single vaccine dose contained 300 ug of mutant IDH1 20-mer peptide, and topical imiquimod was used with it. The input for sequencing was PBMCs, taken from a glioma patient whose treatment included an IDH1 peptide vaccine. The origin of the receptors is a man aged 35-49 years with glioma.

V and J are TRBV10-2 and TRBJ1-2, with D possibly matching TRBD1 (5 bases). The CDR3 extends over 14 amino acids. Germline V gene data show CDR1 as WSHSY and CDR2 as SAAADI. Trimming took off 6 bases at V and 4 bases at J, with 15 bases between the two ends. CDR3 sequence reads: CASRDTGRGYGYTF. DNA of the CDR3: TGCGCCAGCAGAGATACAGGACGCGGCTATGGCTACACCTTC.

The V and J genes are TRBV19 and TRBJ1-5; D remains unclear. Deletions cut 1 base from V and 1 base from J, with 14 bases between. There are 17 residues in the CDR3. Germline V gene data show CDR1 as LNHDA and CDR2 as SQIVND (reference sequence). The DNA of the CDR3 is TGTGCCAGTAGTATAGGATTGAGGGAATGGAGCAATCAGCCCCAGCATTTT. As protein: CASSIGLREWSNQPQHF.

This chain links TRBV7-9 with TRBJ2-7, with a weak D call TRBD1 (7 bases). Germline V gene lookup returns CDR1 SEHNR and CDR2 FQNEAQ (reference sequence). There are 16 residues in the CDR3. The ends were cut back, 5 bases at V and 3 bases at J, with 20 bases in the middle. This chain's CDR3 is CASSPPGAGQSYEQYF. In DNA form, the CDR3 reads TGTGCCAGCAGCCCTCCCGGCGCGGGACAGAGCTACGAGCAGTACTTC.

CDR3 bases: TGCAGCGTTGACGATCCGGGCAGGAATGAAAAACTGTTTTTT. Translated: CSVDDPGRNEKLFF. V is TRBV29-1 and J is TRBJ1-4; no clear D. Trimming cost V 3 bases and J 5 bases, with 13 bases left between them. This CDR3 comprises 14 residues. Germline V gene data show CDR1 as SQVTM and CDR2 as ANQGSEA.

This clone was seen a few times. The genes are TRBV30 and TRBJ1-2; TRBD1 aligns across 11 bases. From germline, CDR1 is GTSNPN and CDR2 SVGIG (reference sequence). This CDR3 has 11 amino acids. CDR3 bases: TGTGCTTCGGACAGGGGGCTTGGCTACACCTTC. Translated: CASDRGLGYTF. Combining the CDR3 with reference TRBV30 and TRBJ1-2 gives the whole variable domain SQTIHQWPATLVQPVGSPLSLECTVEGTSNPNLYWYRQAAGRGLQLLFYSVGIGQISSEVPQNLSASRPQDRQFILSSKKLLLSDSGFYLCASDRGLGYTFGSGTRLTVV.

The V and J genes are TRBV11-2 and TRBJ1-2; 8 nucleotides line up with TRBD1. This CDR3 comprises 15 residues. Germline V CDR1 and CDR2: SGHAT, FQNNGV. With 1 base clipped from V and 9 bases from J, the junction kept 10 bases outside the gene matches. CDR3 amino acids: CASSLGRRQGYRYTF. The DNA for the CDR3 is TGTGCCAGCAGCTTAGGCAGAAGACAGGGGTACCGCTACACCTTC.

The chain combines TRBV10-1 with TRBJ2-3; TRBD2 is a possible D gene (7 bases). Germline CDR1 reads WNHNN; CDR2 reads SYGVQD (reference sequence). The CDR3 length is 18 residues. The ends were cut back, 0 bases at V and 2 bases at J, with 18 bases in the middle. DNA for the CDR3: TGCGCCAGCAGTGAGTCGAAGGGTCGGGGGGCCTTCACAGATACGCAGTATTTT. Its protein is CASSESKGRGAFTDTQYF.

The chain is built from TRBV11-2 and TRBJ2-7; no clear D gene. V was trimmed by 1 base and J by 5 bases, leaving 12 bases between them. The CDR3 is 14 amino acids. Germline loops: CDR1 SGHAT, CDR2 FQNNGV. CDR3 in amino acids: CASSLAARSHEQYF. Written as DNA, the CDR3 is TGTGCCAGCAGCTTAGCGGCACGGAGCCACGAGCAGTACTTC.

The chain uses TRBV5-6 and TRBJ1-5, with 8 nucleotides matching TRBD1. Germline lookup yields CDR1 SGHDT and CDR2 YYEEEE. CDR3 length: 14 amino acids. With 5 bases clipped from V and 9 bases from J, the junction kept 10 bases outside the gene matches. Here the CDR3 reads CASSRAGGNGPQHF. The CDR3 region has the DNA TGTGCCAGCAGTCGGGCAGGGGGCAACGGGCCCCAGCATTTT.

The genes are TRBV6-6 and TRBJ2-7, with TRBD1 matching over 12 bases. The CDR3 totals 14 residues. CDR1 and CDR2 from the germline V gene are MNHNY and SVGAGI (reference sequence). V lost 8 bases and J lost 5; bases outside the gene matches: 7. The CDR3 protein is CASCTGTGGNEQYF. The DNA of the CDR3 is TGTGCCAGCTGCACCGGGACAGGGGGCAACGAGCAGTACTTC.

The CDR3 DNA reads TGTGCCAGCACCCTACTAGCGGGGGGCACAGATACGCAGTATTTT. As protein: CASTLLAGGTDTQYF. The chain uses TRBV7-9 and TRBJ2-3; 11 nucleotides align to TRBD2. This CDR3 is 15 amino acids long. Germline CDR1 and CDR2: SEHNR and FQNEAQ (reference sequence). Trimming took 7 bases from V and 1 from J; bases not matched to a gene: 4.

This chain uses TRBV5-4 with TRBJ1-2; 7 bases align to TRBD1. Per germline, CDR1 SGHNT and CDR2 YYREEE (reference sequence). The junction had 0 bases not matched to a gene; V was cut back by 0 bases and J by 4 bases. This CDR3 has 13 residues. CDR3 in amino acids: CASSLEGAYGYTF. In DNA form, the CDR3 reads TGTGCCAGCAGCTTGGAGGGGGCCTATGGCTACACCTTC.

This chain links TRBV5-1 with TRBJ1-4; no firm D call. Germline lookup yields CDR1 SGHRS and CDR2 YFSETQ. The CDR3 is 15 amino acids. Trimming cost V 5 bases and J 0 bases, with 11 bases left between them. CDR3 protein: CASSFGSATNEKLFF. In DNA form, the CDR3 reads TGCGCCAGCAGTTTCGGGTCTGCAACTAATGAAAAACTGTTTTTT.

DNA for the CDR3: TGTGCCAGCTCACCAATTACGAGGAACACTGAAGCTTTCTTT. Its protein product is CASSPITRNTEAFF. The chain links TRBV18 to TRBJ1-1; D unresolved. V was shortened by 2 bases and J by 1 base, with 8 bases between the two germline ends. Germline CDR1 KGHSH, CDR2 LQKENI. There are 14 residues in the CDR3.

The chain recombines TRBV7-9 with TRBJ1-5; 7 bases line up with TRBD1. CDR1 and CDR2 (germline): SEHNR, FQNEAQ (reference sequence). This CDR3 is 15 amino acids long. Germline trimming cut 3 bases from V and 3 bases from J; bases unmatched to any gene: 5. The CDR3 DNA is TGTGCCAGCAGCTTCGGGGACAGTTACAATCAGCCCCAGCATTTT. It is translated as CASSFGDSYNQPQHF.

The chain joins TRBV18 to TRBJ1-5; the match to TRBD1 covers 10 bases. The germline V gene encodes CDR1 KGHSH and CDR2 LQKENI. The CDR3 totals 16 residues. The J segment lost 3 bases and the V segment lost 2 bases, leaving 4 bases of the junction unmatched. The CDR3 region has the DNA TGTGCCAGCTCACCAATAGGACAGGGGGACAATCAGCCCCAGCATTTT. Translating gives CASSPIGQGDNQPQHF.

This sequence joins TRBV7-2 and TRBJ2-7; TRBD2 aligns across 8 bases. Trimming took 6 bases from V and 6 from J; bases not matched to a gene: 10. This CDR3 has 14 residues. Per the germline V gene, CDR1 is SGHTA and CDR2 is FQGNSA. The CDR3 nucleotides are TGTGCCAGCAGGGACATCGGGGGGGGGTTCGAGCAGTACTTC. Translation: CASRDIGGGFEQYF.

The genes are TRBV30 and TRBJ2-7; 8 bases line up with TRBD1. The germline gives CDR1 GTSNPN, CDR2 SVGIG (reference sequence). The CDR3 sequence is 13 residues long. J gave up 4 bases and V 3 bases, and 5 bases lay outside the gene matches. CDR3 in DNA: TGTGCCTGGAGCGGACAGGGAGCTTACGAGCAGTACTTC. Translating gives CAWSGQGAYEQYF.

The gene calls are TRBV5-6 and TRBJ1-4; 8 bases are a match to TRBD1. Germline CDR1 reads SGHDT; CDR2 reads YYEEEE. The ends lost 2 bases at V and 8 bases at J; junction bases unmatched: 2. The CDR3 has 13 amino acids. In nucleotides, the CDR3 is TGTGCCAGCAGCTTTGGACAGGGCGAAAAACTGTTTTTT. This codes for CASSFGQGEKLFF.

The chain couples TRBV13 to TRBJ2-5, with 12 bases identical to TRBD2. The CDR3 sequence is 14 residues long. Germline loops: CDR1 PRHDT, CDR2 FYEKMQ (reference sequence). J gave up 5 bases and V 4 bases, and 2 bases lay outside the gene matches. The CDR3 spells CASSSSGGGETQYF. In nucleotides, the CDR3 is TGTGCCAGCAGCTCTAGCGGGGGGGGTGAGACCCAGTACTTC.

The chain couples TRBV4-1 to TRBJ2-7; D could derive from TRBD1 or TRBD2 (5 bases each). This CDR3 contains 15 residues. The germline gives CDR1 MGHRA, CDR2 YSYEKL. Between the trimmed V and J ends, which lost 2 bases and 3 bases, there was a span of 14 bases. CDR3 DNA sequence: TGCGCCAGCAGCCAATATACCGGGGCCCTCTACGAGCAGTACTTC. This translates into CASSQYTGALYEQYF.

The chain's CDR3 is CASSQGGLAVGSQETQYF. CDR3 DNA: TGTGCCAGCAGCCAGGGTGGACTAGCGGTGGGTTCCCAAGAGACCCAGTACTTC. This chain connects TRBV4-2 to TRBJ2-5, with 10 bases identical to TRBD2. Germline lookup yields CDR1 LGHNA and CDR2 YNFKEQ. The ends lost 3 bases at V and 1 base at J; junction bases unmatched: 11. The CDR3 sequence is 18 residues long.

This rearrangement joins TRBV18 to TRBJ1-6; D not certain. Trimming shortened V by 1 base and J by 2 bases, and 15 bases separated the two germline ends. Germline CDR1 is KGHSH and CDR2 is LQKENI. This CDR3 has 18 amino acids. The DNA for the CDR3 is TGTGCCAGCTCACCACGACTGCTGGAGGTTACCTATAATTCACCCCTCCACTTT. It encodes CASSPRLLEVTYNSPLHF.

The chain couples TRBV2 to TRBJ2-1; 15 bases fit TRBD2. Germline loops: CDR1 SNHLY, CDR2 FYNNEI. The CDR3 contains 15 residues. The trim removed 6 bases at V and 7 bases at J, leaving 4 bases unmatched. This chain's CDR3 is CASSGLAGGPNEQFF. CDR3 nucleotide sequence: TGTGCCAGCAGCGGACTAGCGGGGGGGCCTAATGAGCAGTTCTTC.

This clone was recorded once. V usage is TRBV6-1 and J usage is TRBJ2-6; D perhaps matches TRBD2 (6 bases). Trimming left V 10 bases short and J 0 bases short, with 10 bases between. Germline V CDR1 and CDR2: MNHNS, SASEGT. CDR3 size: 14 residues. The CDR3 nucleotides are TGTGCCACCAAGGAGGGCTCTGGGGCCAACGTCCTGACTTTC. Translating it yields CATKEGSGANVLTF.